Below are 11 T cell receptor beta chains sequenced from a single sample in a study of CD8 T cells in ankylosing spondylitis. TCRdb reprocessed the 5' RACE reads via MiXCR and lists one record per CDR3 protein. The sample includes around 210,000 distinct CDR3 sequences, 8.2% seen only once; the top ten take around 4.4%. The sample was blood, either unsorted or a sorted T cell fraction (not recorded which). The source is a female donor with ankylosing spondylitis or in good health (not recorded which).

The chain combines TRBV3-1 with TRBJ2-7, with D possibly matching TRBD1 (6 bases). Deletions cut 7 bases from V and 9 bases from J, with 10 bases between. From germline, CDR1 is LGHDT and CDR2 YNNKEL (reference sequence). The CDR3 covers 10 residues. The DNA for the CDR3 is TGTGCCAGCACCCAGGGGAGGCAGTACTTC. Amino acid sequence: CASTQGRQYF.

In this sample, this clonotype turned up many times. This CDR3 is CASSSSAGGEYF. The CDR3 nucleotides read TGTGCCAGCAGCTCCTCGGCGGGAGGGGAGTATTTT. V usage is TRBV7-9 and J usage is TRBJ2-3; 9 nucleotides match TRBD2. Germline V CDR1 and CDR2: SEHNR, FQNEAQ (reference sequence). This CDR3 comprises 12 residues. After removal of 4 bases from V and 13 bases from J, the junction contained 6 bases not matched to a gene.

This clonotype has at least ten counts. This chain links TRBV7-9 with TRBJ1-1, with a tentative D call TRBD1 (5 bases). This CDR3 region has 13 residues. V lost 2 bases, J lost 3 bases, and 7 bases lay in between. Germline CDR1 and CDR2: SEHNR and FQNEAQ (reference sequence). CDR3 in amino acids: CASSLWGDTEAFF. The CDR3 region has the DNA TGTGCCAGCAGCTTATGGGGGGACACTGAAGCTTTCTTT. Looking up the rest from reference TRBV7-9 and TRBJ1-1 gives the full variable domain: DTGVSQNPRHKITKRGQNVTFRCDPISEHNRLYWYRQTLGQGPEFLTYFQNEAQLEKSRLLSDRFSAERPKGSFSTLEIQRTEQGDSAMYLCASSLWGDTEAFFGQGTRLTVV.

Points on this clonotype: A much bigger clone sits one base away, suggesting this may be a read error. The chain uses TRBV28 and TRBJ2-2, with a possible D match to TRBD2 (5 bases). This CDR3 has 15 amino acids. Germline loops: CDR1 MDHEN, CDR2 SYDVKM. CDR3 nucleotides: TGTGCCGGCAGTTTGGACCCGGGATCGGCCGGGGAGCTGTTTTTT. Protein: CAGSLDPGSAGELFF.

This clonotype appeared many times. This chain connects TRBV6-1 to TRBJ1-3, with no clear D. CDR3 length: 15 residues. Germline V gives CDR1 MNHNS, CDR2 SASEGT. The V end was cut by 8 bases, the J end by 0 bases, with 14 bases between. CDR3 loop: CASCDPGSSGNTIYF. The CDR3, as DNA: TGTGCCAGCTGCGACCCGGGATCCTCTGGAAACACCATATATTTT.

This clonotype was seen at least ten times. The genes are TRBV9 and TRBJ1-6; D gene unclear. CDR1 is SGDLS, CDR2 YYNGEE, per germline. The CDR3 totals 13 residues. The germline V and J ends were trimmed by 4 bases and 8 bases, with 10 bases remaining between them. CDR3 sequence reads: CASSREIDSPLHF. CDR3 DNA: TGTGCCAGCAGCCGGGAAATAGATTCACCCCTCCACTTT.

This clonotype was seen at least ten times. V is TRBV7-9 and J is TRBJ2-1; 8 positions agree with TRBD2. The CDR3 is made up of 15 amino acids. Trimming at V came to 2 bases and at J to 9 bases, leaving 9 bases not matched to a gene. Germline V gene data show CDR1 as SEHNR and CDR2 as FQNEAQ (reference sequence). The CDR3 loop is CASSLSIAGLVEQFF. The CDR3 bases are TGTGCCAGCAGCTTATCGATAGCGGGGTTAGTTGAGCAGTTCTTC.

This clonotype appeared a single time. Possible read error: a much larger clone is one base away. J is TRBJ2-3 and V is TRBV11-2; D gene uncertain. Germline V lookup: CDR1 SGHAT, CDR2 FQNNGV. This CDR3 is built from 14 residues. V was pared by 5 bases and J by 6 bases, with 15 bases between. CDR3: CASSPRTIRDTQYF. CDR3 in DNA: TGTGCCAGCAGCCCCCGGACGATACGGGATACGCAGTATTTT.

The table lists this clonotype with many counts. This chain links TRBV20-1 with TRBJ1-5; a possible D gene is TRBD1 (5 bases). Trimming removed 0 bases from V and 5 bases from J, with 17 bases in between. CDR3 length: 16 residues. Germline lookup yields CDR1 DFQATT and CDR2 SNEGSKA (reference sequence). The CDR3 here is CSARDRVAGTYQPQHF. The CDR3 coding sequence is TGCAGTGCTAGAGATCGGGTGGCAGGGACCTATCAGCCCCAGCATTTT.

The table lists this clonotype with many counts. The chain has TRBV11-2 and TRBJ1-2; the D gene is possibly TRBD1 (5 bases). Germline loops: CDR1 SGHAT, CDR2 FQNNGV. V shed 0 bases and J shed 5 bases, with 16 bases lying between them. This CDR3 is 16 amino acids long. CDR3 in amino acids: CASSLDPGPKGYGYTF. The CDR3 DNA is TGTGCCAGCAGCTTAGATCCGGGACCGAAGGGATATGGCTACACCTTC.

V and J are TRBV5-4 and TRBJ2-1; TRBD2 is a possible D gene (5 bases). This CDR3 comprises 15 residues. Trimming removed 0 bases from V and 6 bases from J, with 13 bases in between. Germline loops: CDR1 SGHNT, CDR2 YYREEE (reference sequence). CDR3 sequence reads: CASSLGGSILNEQFF. The CDR3 bases are TGTGCCAGCAGCTTGGGAGGGAGTATCCTCAATGAGCAGTTCTTC.